The clone carrying this T cell receptor beta chain was counted a few times. Its antigen is still unknown. As to time point: newly diagnosed GD, antithyroid drugs for less than 3 months. PBMC RNA was the source of the TCR library. Construction of the TCR beta libraries employed iRepertoire HTBI primers in conjunction with Arm-PCR of CDR3 regions. TCRdb used MiXCR to reprocess the multiplex PCR reads, holding one entry per CDR3 protein. The repertoire holds 300,000 to 400,000 distinct CDR3 sequences, 18% seen once, with about 39% in the top ten. These data are taken from a study of regulatory T cells in long-lasting Graves disease. Study in general: Patients with new Graves' disease had used antithyroid drugs below 3 months.

V shed 1 base, J shed 4 bases, and the junction held 3 bases outside the gene matches. This CDR3 comprises 16 residues. The V gene's germline CDR1 is SGHNT and CDR2 YENEEA. Study results and caveats: The work looked only at peripheral blood and did not look at thyroid tissue.

The source was peripheral blood mononuclear cells (PBMCs), collected at new diagnosis, from a patient treated with antithyroid drugs. The TCR originated in a female donor with Graves disease. The V and J genes are TRBV11-3 and TRBJ1-3; 11 nucleotides align to TRBD1. In DNA form, the CDR3 reads TGTGCCAGCAGCTTAGGGCGGACAGGGGGCGGAAACACCATATATTTT. It translates to CASSLGRTGGGNTIYF.